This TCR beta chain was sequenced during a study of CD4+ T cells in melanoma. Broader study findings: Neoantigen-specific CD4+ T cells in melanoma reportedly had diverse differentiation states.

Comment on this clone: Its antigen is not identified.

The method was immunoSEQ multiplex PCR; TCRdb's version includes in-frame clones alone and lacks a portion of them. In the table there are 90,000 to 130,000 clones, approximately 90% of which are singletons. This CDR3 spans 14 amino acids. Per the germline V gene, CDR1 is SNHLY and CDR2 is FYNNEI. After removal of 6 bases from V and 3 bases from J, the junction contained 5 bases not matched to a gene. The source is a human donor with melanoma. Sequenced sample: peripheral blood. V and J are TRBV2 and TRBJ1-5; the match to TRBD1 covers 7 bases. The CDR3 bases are TGTGCCAGCAGGGCCGGGACAGACAATCAGCCCCAGCATTTT. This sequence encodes CASRAGTDNQPQHF.